Sequencing of this TCR beta chain was carried out in a study of blood T cell repertoires in COVID-19. The overall study: PBMCs, B-cell-depleted T cells, or T cells were the source of the cDNA or gDNA that made up the material.

The germline V gene encodes CDR1 SGHNT and CDR2 YYREEE (reference sequence). Trimming removed 4 bases from V and 7 bases from J; junction bases left unmatched: 6. The length of the CDR3 is 15 residues. TCRdb keeps only in-frame clones here, not all; method: immunoSEQ multiplex PCR. The sample carries approximately 50,000 clones, roughly 90% recorded once. Sequencing was performed on peripheral blood. The gene calls are TRBV5-4 and TRBJ1-6; TRBD1 matches 9 bases. This clonotype was sampled from a human donor in a cohort sampled during active COVID-19. The CDR3 protein is CASSPDRGGNSPLHF. The CDR3 DNA follows: TGTGCCAGCAGCCCGGACAGGGGAGGAAATTCACCCCTCCACTTT.